Sequencing of this T cell receptor (beta chain) was carried out in a study of cytomegalovirus exposure and HLA in healthy donors. As regards this clone: Antigen: not known.

The PCR was carried out with 60 Vbeta primers and 13 Jbeta primers. The repertoire was sequenced with immunoSEQ multiplex PCR; TCRdb's copy has only in-frame clones and lacks some. The sample has approximately 180,000 clones; roughly 80% are singletons. CDR1 is MNHEY, CDR2 SVGAGI, per germline. V was clipped by 3 bases and J by 4 bases; unmatched bases: 5. The CDR3 consists of 15 residues. The study, taken as a whole, reports: It was confirmed in vitro that three of the CMV-associated chains were specific for CMV antigens. Apparent HLA restriction characterized most CMV-associated TCR beta chains in a later analysis. Reports showed the classifier diagnosing cytomegalovirus status with high specificity and sensitivity.

This sequence was found in a woman aged 50 to 60 in good health and CMV-seropositive. The sequencing input was PBMCs. This sequence joins TRBV6-5 and TRBJ2-2; 7 positions agree with TRBD1. This chain's CDR3 is CASSYRQGRTGELFF. The DNA for the CDR3 is TGTGCCAGCAGTTATCGACAGGGCCGCACCGGGGAGCTGTTTTTT.